This T cell receptor beta chain originates from a study of T cell responses to AZD1222 COVID-19 vaccine. With respect to this clone: This CDR3 is also generated by other DNA sequences in the sample.

The CDR3 loop spans 14 amino acids. In germline, CDR1 is LGHDT, CDR2 YNNKEL (reference sequence). J lost 2 bases, V lost 3 bases, and 0 bases had no gene match. The data were produced by immunoSEQ multiplex PCR, yet TCRdb's version contains in-frame clones alone and is incomplete. The table records around 150,000 clones, roughly 91% of them present only once. The material was peripheral blood, obtained 28 days after the second AZD1222 dose. The chain joins TRBV3-1 (or the pseudogene TRBV3-2) to TRBJ1-5; 8 positions agree with TRBD1. The clonotype originates from an adult who received the AZD1222 COVID-19 vaccine. CDR3 DNA: TGTGCCAGCAGCCAGACAGGGGGCAATCAGCCCCAGCATTTT. Translation gives CASSQTGGNQPQHF.